The 17 T cell receptor beta chains reported below all come from one sample, sequenced in a study of shared clonotypes between healthy human individuals. The data were produced by immunoSEQ multiplex PCR, yet TCRdb's version contains in-frame clones alone and is incomplete. The sample shows 450,000 to 600,000 clones, roughly 78% of them seen only once. The source material was PBMCs. These receptors originate from a woman aged 40-49 years in good health. Some clones in this sample may be carry-over from other donors' samples.

The J gene is TRBJ1-4, the V gene TRBV7-2; 9 positions match TRBD1. This CDR3 contains 16 residues. Germline-derived CDR1 and CDR2 are SGHTA and FQGNSA. V shed 5 bases and J 8 bases; nucleotides not matched to a gene: 12. CDR3 DNA: TGTGCCAGCAGCAAAACGGGCGGGACAGGGACAGAAAAACTGTTTTTT. Amino acid sequence: CASSKTGGTGTEKLFF.

Only one count was recorded for this clone. The V call is TRBV7-3, the J call TRBJ2-1; no reliable D call. CDR1 and CDR2 from the germline V gene are SGHTA and FQGTGA. CDR3 length: 13 amino acids. Trimming shortened V by 6 bases and J by 7 bases, and 13 bases separated the two germline ends. CDR3 nucleotide sequence: TGTGCCAGCAGTTCAATGGCCCAAAATGAGCAGTTCTTC. This gives the protein CASSSMAQNEQFF.

This clone came up a few times. The V call is TRBV18, the J call TRBJ2-1; D is tentatively TRBD1 or TRBD2 (5 bases each). Trimming cost V 6 bases and J 5 bases, with 17 bases left between them. This CDR3 has 15 residues. The germline V gene encodes CDR1 KGHSH and CDR2 LQKENI. CDR3 sequence: CASSPLAGAHNEQFF. The DNA of the CDR3 is TGTGCCAGCTCCCCTCTGGCCGGGGCTCACAATGAGCAGTTCTTC.

The chain joins TRBV11-1 to TRBJ2-5; perhaps TRBD1 as D (6 bases). Germline V gives CDR1 SGHAT, CDR2 FQDESV (reference sequence). V was shortened by 5 bases and J by 1 base, with 20 bases between the two germline ends. This CDR3 region has 17 residues. The CDR3 region is CASSKYLQGYFQETQYF. The CDR3 coding sequence is TGTGCCAGCAGCAAATACTTACAGGGCTATTTCCAAGAGACCCAGTACTTC.

This chain links TRBV28 with TRBJ2-5, with 7 bases identical to TRBD2. Germline CDR1 reads MDHEN; CDR2 reads SYDVKM. The CDR3 loop spans 15 amino acids. Trimming took 5 bases from V and 5 from J; bases not matched to a gene: 11. The CDR3 spells CASSPLRKGGETQYF. For the CDR3, the DNA is TGTGCCAGCAGTCCCCTGAGGAAGGGAGGGGAGACCCAGTACTTC.

This chain links TRBV5-1 with TRBJ2-1; D gene unclear. CDR1 is SGHRS, CDR2 YFSETQ, per germline. The CDR3 extends over 14 amino acids. The V and J ends lost 0 bases and 9 bases respectively, with 13 bases between them. CDR3: CASSLALISLEQFF. The CDR3 DNA follows: TGCGCCAGCAGCTTGGCCCTTATTTCGCTTGAGCAGTTCTTC.

The CDR3: CASSLLSDREGYGYTF. CDR3 sequence (DNA): TGTGCCAGCAGTTTACTCAGCGACAGGGAGGGATATGGCTACACCTTC. The V call is TRBV28, the J call TRBJ1-2; 7 positions match TRBD1. Germline V gene sequence: CDR1 MDHEN, CDR2 SYDVKM. This CDR3 contains 16 residues. J gave up 5 bases and V 2 bases, and 11 bases lay outside the gene matches.

This chain uses TRBV5-1 with TRBJ2-5; D possibly matches TRBD1 or TRBD2 (6 bases each). The V gene lost 2 bases and the J gene lost 2 bases, with 16 bases spanning the gap. Germline CDR1 SGHRS, CDR2 YFSETQ. The CDR3 runs 16 residues. The CDR3 DNA reads TGCGCCAGCAGCTTTGGTCGGGGGCCCTCACAAGAGACCCAGTACTTC. The encoded protein is CASSFGRGPSQETQYF.

The V and J genes are TRBV27 and TRBJ2-7; no definite D call. This CDR3 is built from 14 residues. From germline, CDR1 is MNHEY and CDR2 SMNVEV (reference sequence). V was trimmed by 4 bases and J by 1 base, leaving 11 bases between them. The CDR3 DNA reads as TGTGCCAGCAGTTCGGTCCGGGCATCCTACGAGCAGTACTTC. As protein: CASSSVRASYEQYF.

This clone was found once. The chain has TRBV11-2 and TRBJ2-3; 14 bases line up with TRBD2. V dropped 2 bases and J dropped 3; count of bases not matched to a gene: 7. Germline V gives CDR1 SGHAT, CDR2 FQNNGV. The CDR3 totals 18 residues. The CDR3, as DNA: TGTGCCAGCAGCTTAAGGCGGACTAGCGGGAGGATGACAGATACGCAGTATTTT. Its protein product is CASSLRRTSGRMTDTQYF.

The chain uses TRBV7-3 and TRBJ2-6; D gene uncertain. Germline V lookup: CDR1 SGHTA, CDR2 FQGTGA. The CDR3 totals 17 residues. V gave up 3 bases and J gave up 0 bases, with 12 bases separating them. As DNA, the CDR3 is TGTGCCAGCAGCTTCATCGGACGGTCCTCTGGGGCCAACGTCCTGACTTTC. The encoded protein is CASSFIGRSSGANVLTF.

The V gene is TRBV7-2, the J gene TRBJ2-3, with 7 positions matching TRBD2. Germline CDR1 and CDR2: SGHTA and FQGNSA. J was trimmed by 5 bases and V by 8 bases; bases with no gene match: 19. The CDR3 is 17 amino acids. The DNA for the CDR3 is TGTGCCAGCTCTCGAGCCGCTAGCGGTAATATTGGAGATACGCAGTATTTT. Residues: CASSRAASGNIGDTQYF.

To note about this clone: The junction departs from germline at one end; a sequencing error may be responsible. The chain links TRBV29-1 to TRBJ2-1; maybe TRBD2 (6 bases). The CDR3 length is 14 residues. The V gene's germline CDR1 is SQVTM and CDR2 ANQGSEA. The chain's CDR3 is CSGKGAGIYSEQFF. The CDR3 coding sequence is TGCAGCGGGAAGGGAGCGGGCATTTACAGTGAGCAGTTCTTC.

The CDR3 sequence: CASSEFLGEGQETQYF. CDR3 coding DNA: TGTGCCAGCAGTGAATTTTTAGGAGAGGGACAAGAGACCCAGTACTTC. This chain uses TRBV6-1 with TRBJ2-5; possibly TRBD2 for D (5 bases). V gave up 2 bases and J gave up 2 bases, with 15 bases separating them. Germline assignment: CDR1 MNHNS and CDR2 SASEGT. This CDR3 is 16 amino acids long.

The chain carries TRBV5-1 and TRBJ2-1; D might be TRBD1 (6 bases). The V gene lost 2 bases and the J gene lost 9 bases, with 12 bases spanning the gap. CDR3 length: 13 residues. The germline gives CDR1 SGHRS, CDR2 YFSETQ. The CDR3 sequence: CASSLPTGSEQFF. The CDR3 coding sequence is TGCGCCAGCAGCTTACCTACAGGGAGTGAGCAGTTCTTC.

This clone occurred many times. The V gene is TRBV30, the J gene TRBJ1-4; D is unclear. This CDR3 is built from 14 residues. V lost 0 bases and J lost 3, with 8 bases in between. CDR1 GTSNPN and CDR2 SVGIG come from the germline V gene (reference sequence). CDR3 DNA sequence: TGTGCCTGGAGTGTACTACAGTCTAATGAAAAACTGTTTTTT. It is translated as CAWSVLQSNEKLFF.

In this sample, this clone turned up once. The chain recombines TRBV7-9 with TRBJ1-2; 7 nucleotides match TRBD1. The V and J ends lost 5 bases and 8 bases, in that order; junction bases with no gene match: 5. The CDR3 runs 12 residues. The V gene's germline CDR1 is SEHNR and CDR2 FQNEAQ (reference sequence). CDR3 nucleotides: TGTGCCAGCAGCGCACAGGGGACCGGCTACACCTTC. It codes for CASSAQGTGYTF.